Sequencing of this T cell receptor (beta chain) was carried out in a study of CD8 T cells in ankylosing spondylitis. The CDR3 is made up of 15 amino acids. CDR1 and CDR2 from the germline V gene are SGHNT and YYREEE (reference sequence). The ends lost 0 bases at V and 6 bases at J; junction bases unmatched: 9. Study-level points and caveats: There was reportedly significant enrichment of clones that were disease-linked in matched ankylosing spondylitis synovial fluid. A number of the motif variants had already been described in reactive arthritis synovial fluid and blood.

Library preparation for TCR beta used quantitative 5'-RACE with molecular barcodes. TCRdb re-called the 5' RACE reads through MiXCR, storing one row per CDR3 protein. The sample lists 45,000 or so distinct CDR3 sequences, 11% seen once, with just over 1.4% in the top ten. This clonotype was counted ten times or more. Its antigen is currently unknown. The sequence was collected from a male donor with ankylosing spondylitis or in good health (not recorded which). The V gene is TRBV5-4, the J gene TRBJ2-7; TRBD2 matches at 7 bases. The sample comprised blood, either unsorted or a sorted T cell fraction (not recorded which). The CDR3 bases are TGTGCCAGCAGCTTGGAAGCGGGGTTAATGGTCGAGCAGTACTTC. Translating gives CASSLEAGLMVEQYF.